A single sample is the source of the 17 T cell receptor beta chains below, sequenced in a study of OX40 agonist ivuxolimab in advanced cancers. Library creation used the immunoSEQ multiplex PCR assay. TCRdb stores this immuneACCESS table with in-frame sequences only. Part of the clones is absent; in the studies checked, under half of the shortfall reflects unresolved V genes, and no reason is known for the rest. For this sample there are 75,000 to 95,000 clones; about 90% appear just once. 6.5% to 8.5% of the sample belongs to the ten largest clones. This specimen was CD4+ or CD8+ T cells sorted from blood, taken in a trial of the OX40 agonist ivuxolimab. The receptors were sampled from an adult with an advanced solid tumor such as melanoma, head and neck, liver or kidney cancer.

The CDR3 loop reads CASSFSGEQYF. CDR3 nucleotides: TGTGCCAGCAGTTTCTCAGGGGAGCAGTACTTC. The chain links TRBV6-5 to TRBJ2-7; D is possibly TRBD1 (5 bases). V lost 4 bases and J lost 7, with 8 bases in between. Germline CDR1 is MNHEY and CDR2 is SVGAGI. The CDR3 is 11 amino acids.

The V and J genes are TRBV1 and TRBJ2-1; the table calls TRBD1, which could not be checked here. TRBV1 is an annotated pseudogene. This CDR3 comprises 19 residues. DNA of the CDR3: TGCACCAGCAGATGCACGAGGGGGAGTAGGGACAGAGGCTACAATGAGCAGTTCTTC. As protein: CTSRCTRGSRDRGYNEQFF.

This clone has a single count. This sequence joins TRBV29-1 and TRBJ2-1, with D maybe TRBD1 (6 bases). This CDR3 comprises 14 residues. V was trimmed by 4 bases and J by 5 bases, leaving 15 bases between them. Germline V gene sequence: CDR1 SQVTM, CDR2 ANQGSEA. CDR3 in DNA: TGCAGCGTTGCGGGCTGGGCAGGGGACAATGAGCAGTTCTTC. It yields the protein CSVAGWAGDNEQFF.

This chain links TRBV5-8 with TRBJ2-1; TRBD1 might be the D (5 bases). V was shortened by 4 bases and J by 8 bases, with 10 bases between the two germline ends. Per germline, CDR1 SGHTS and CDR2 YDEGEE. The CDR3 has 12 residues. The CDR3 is CASSQGGDEQFF. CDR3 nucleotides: TGTGCCAGCAGCCAGGGTGGGGATGAGCAGTTCTTC. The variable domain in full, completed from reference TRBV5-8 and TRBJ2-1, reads EAGVTQSPTHLIKTRGQQATLRCSPISGHTSVYWYQQALGLGLQFLLWYDEGEERNRGNFPPRFSGRQFPNYSSELNVNALELEDSALYLCASSQGGDEQFFGPGTRLTVL.

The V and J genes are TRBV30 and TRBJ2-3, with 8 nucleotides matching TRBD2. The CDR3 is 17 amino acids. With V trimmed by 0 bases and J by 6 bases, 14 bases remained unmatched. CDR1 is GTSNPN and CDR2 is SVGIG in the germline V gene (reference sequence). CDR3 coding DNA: TGTGCCTGGAGTGTAATCCGGGAGGGTGACCGGGCGGATACGCAGTATTTT. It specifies CAWSVIREGDRADTQYF.

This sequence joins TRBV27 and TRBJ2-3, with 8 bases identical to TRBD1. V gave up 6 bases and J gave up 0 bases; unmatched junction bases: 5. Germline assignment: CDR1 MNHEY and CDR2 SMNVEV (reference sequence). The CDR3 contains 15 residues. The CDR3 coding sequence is TGTGCCAGCAGCCCGACAGGGGCTAGCACAGATACGCAGTATTTT. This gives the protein CASSPTGASTDTQYF.

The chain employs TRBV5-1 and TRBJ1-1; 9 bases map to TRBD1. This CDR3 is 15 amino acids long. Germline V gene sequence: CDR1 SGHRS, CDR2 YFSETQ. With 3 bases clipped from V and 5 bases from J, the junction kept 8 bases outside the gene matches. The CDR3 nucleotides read TGCGCCAGCAGCTCGACAGGGGGGGCGGTTACTGAAGCTTTCTTT. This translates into CASSSTGGAVTEAFF.

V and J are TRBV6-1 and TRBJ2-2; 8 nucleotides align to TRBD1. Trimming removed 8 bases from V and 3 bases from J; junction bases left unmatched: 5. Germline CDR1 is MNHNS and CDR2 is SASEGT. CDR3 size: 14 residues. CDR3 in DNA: TGTGCCAGCTACAGGGGGGTCCACACCGGGGAGCTGTTTTTT. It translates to CASYRGVHTGELFF.

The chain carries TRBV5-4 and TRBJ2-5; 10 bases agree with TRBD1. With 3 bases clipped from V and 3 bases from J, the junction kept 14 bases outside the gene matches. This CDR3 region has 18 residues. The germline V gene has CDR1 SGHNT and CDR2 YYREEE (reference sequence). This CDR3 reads CASSWGFIATGGEETQYF. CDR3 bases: TGTGCCAGCAGCTGGGGTTTCATTGCGACAGGGGGCGAAGAGACCCAGTACTTC.

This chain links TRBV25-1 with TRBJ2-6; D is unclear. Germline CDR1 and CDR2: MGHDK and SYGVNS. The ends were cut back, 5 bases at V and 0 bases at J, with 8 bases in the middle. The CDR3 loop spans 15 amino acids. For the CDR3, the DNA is TGTGCCAGCAGTCCACTCTCCTCTGGGGCCAACGTCCTGACTTTC. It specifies CASSPLSSGANVLTF.

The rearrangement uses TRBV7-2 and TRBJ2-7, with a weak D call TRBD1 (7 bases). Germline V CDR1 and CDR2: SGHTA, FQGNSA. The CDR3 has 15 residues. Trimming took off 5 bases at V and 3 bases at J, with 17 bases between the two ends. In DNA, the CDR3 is TGTGCCAGCAGCGCCCAGCAGGGGGGTTTCTACGAGCAGTACTTC. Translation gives CASSAQQGGFYEQYF.

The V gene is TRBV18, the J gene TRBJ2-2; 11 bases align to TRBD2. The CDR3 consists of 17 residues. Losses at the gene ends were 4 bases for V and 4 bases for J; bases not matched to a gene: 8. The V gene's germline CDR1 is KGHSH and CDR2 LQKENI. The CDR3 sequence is CASSRGTSGHLTGELFF. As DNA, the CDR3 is TGTGCCAGCTCACGAGGGACTAGCGGCCATCTCACCGGGGAGCTGTTTTTT.

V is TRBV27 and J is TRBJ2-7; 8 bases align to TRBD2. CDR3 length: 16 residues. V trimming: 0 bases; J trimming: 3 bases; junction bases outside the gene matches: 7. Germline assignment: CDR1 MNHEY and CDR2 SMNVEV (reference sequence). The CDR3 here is CASSLSSSGSGYEQYF. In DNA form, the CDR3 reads TGTGCCAGCAGTTTATCGAGCAGCGGGAGTGGCTACGAGCAGTACTTC.

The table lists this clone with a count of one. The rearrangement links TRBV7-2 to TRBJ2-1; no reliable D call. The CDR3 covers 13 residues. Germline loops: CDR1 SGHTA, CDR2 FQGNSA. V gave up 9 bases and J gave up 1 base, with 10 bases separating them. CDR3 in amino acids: CASQSASYNEQFF. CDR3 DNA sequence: TGTGCCAGTCAAAGCGCGTCCTACAATGAGCAGTTCTTC.

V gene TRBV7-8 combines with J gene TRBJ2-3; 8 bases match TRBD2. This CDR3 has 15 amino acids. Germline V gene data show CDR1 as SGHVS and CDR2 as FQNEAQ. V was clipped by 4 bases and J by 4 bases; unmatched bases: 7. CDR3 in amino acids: CASSSHERESDTQYF. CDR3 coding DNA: TGTGCCAGCAGCTCCCACGAGCGGGAGTCAGATACGCAGTATTTT.

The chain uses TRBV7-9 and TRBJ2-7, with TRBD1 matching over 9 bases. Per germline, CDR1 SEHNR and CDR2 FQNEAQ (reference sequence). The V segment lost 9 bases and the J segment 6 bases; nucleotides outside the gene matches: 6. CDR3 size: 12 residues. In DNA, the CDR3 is TGTGCCAGTGGGGACAGGGAGGTCGAGCAGTACTTC. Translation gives CASGDREVEQYF. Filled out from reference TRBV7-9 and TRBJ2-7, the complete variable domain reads DTGVSQNPRHKITKRGQNVTFRCDPISEHNRLYWYRQTLGQGPEFLTYFQNEAQLEKSRLLSDRFSAERPKGSFSTLEIQRTEQGDSAMYLCASGDREVEQYFGPGTRLTVT.

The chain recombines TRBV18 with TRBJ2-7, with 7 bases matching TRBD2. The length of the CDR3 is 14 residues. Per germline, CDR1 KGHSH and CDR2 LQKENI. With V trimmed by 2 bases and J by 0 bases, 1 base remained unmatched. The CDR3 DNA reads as TGTGCCAGCTCACCAAGGACTAGCTCCTACGAGCAGTACTTC. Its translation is CASSPRTSSYEQYF.